This T cell receptor (beta chain) was recovered during a study of technical replicates of blood from several donors. Clones were sequenced by immunoSEQ multiplex PCR, and TCRdb holds only the in-frame ones, with some missing. The table has about 80,000 clones, approximately 94% seen once. The CDR3 extends over 14 amino acids. The germline V gene has CDR1 MNHEY and CDR2 SVGAGI. Trimming took off 5 bases at V and 3 bases at J, with 14 bases between the two ends. The chain recombines TRBV6-5 with TRBJ2-7, with D perhaps matching TRBD2 (6 bases). Material for sequencing was T cells isolated from PBMCs. The sequence came from a human donor in good health. The CDR3 is CASSTRLDNYEQYF. The CDR3 region has the DNA TGTGCCAGCAGTACCCGACTAGACAACTACGAGCAGTACTTC.